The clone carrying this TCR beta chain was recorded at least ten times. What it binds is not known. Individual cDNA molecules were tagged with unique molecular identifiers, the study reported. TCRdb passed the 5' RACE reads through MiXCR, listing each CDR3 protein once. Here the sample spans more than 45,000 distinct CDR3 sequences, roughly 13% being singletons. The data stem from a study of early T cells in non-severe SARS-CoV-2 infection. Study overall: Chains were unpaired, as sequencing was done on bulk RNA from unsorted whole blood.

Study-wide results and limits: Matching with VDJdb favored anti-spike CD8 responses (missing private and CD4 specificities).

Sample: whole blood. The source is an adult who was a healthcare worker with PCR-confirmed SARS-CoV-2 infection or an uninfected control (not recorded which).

The CDR3 here is CASTGRMNTEAFF. CDR3 bases: TGTGCCAGCACTGGGAGAATGAACACTGAAGCTTTCTTT. The chain combines TRBV27 with TRBJ1-1; D unclear. Trimming pared 7 bases from V and 0 bases from J, leaving 9 bases between. The CDR3 totals 13 residues. Germline loops: CDR1 MNHEY, CDR2 SMNVEV (reference sequence).